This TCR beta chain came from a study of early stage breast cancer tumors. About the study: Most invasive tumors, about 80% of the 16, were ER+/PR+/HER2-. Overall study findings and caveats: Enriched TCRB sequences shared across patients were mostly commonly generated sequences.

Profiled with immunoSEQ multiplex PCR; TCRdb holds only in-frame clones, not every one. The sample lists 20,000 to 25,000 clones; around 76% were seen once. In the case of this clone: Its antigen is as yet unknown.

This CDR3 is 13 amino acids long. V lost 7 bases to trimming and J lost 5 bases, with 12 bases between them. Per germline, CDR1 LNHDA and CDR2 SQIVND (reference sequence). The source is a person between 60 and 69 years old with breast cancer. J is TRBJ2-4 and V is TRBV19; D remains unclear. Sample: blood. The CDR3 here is CASMWATENIQYF. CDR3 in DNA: TGTGCCAGTATGTGGGCGACCGAAAACATTCAGTACTTC.